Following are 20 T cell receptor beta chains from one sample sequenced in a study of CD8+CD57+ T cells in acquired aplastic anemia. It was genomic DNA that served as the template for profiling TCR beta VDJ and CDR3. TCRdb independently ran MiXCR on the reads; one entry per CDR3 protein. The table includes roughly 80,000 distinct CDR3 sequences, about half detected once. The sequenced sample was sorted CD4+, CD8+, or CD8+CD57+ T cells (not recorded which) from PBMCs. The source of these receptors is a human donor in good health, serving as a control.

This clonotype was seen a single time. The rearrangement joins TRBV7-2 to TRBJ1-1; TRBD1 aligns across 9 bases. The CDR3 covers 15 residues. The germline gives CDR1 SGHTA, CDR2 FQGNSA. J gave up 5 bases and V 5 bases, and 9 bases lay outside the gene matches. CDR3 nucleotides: TGTGCCAGCAGCCTTACCGGGACAGGGAAGACTGAAGCTTTCTTT. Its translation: CASSLTGTGKTEAFF.

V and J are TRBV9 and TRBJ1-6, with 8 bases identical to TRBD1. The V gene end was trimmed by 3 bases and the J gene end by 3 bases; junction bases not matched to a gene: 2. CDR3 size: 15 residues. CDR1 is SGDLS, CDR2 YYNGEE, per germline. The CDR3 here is CASSATGGYNSPLHF. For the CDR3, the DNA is TGTGCCAGCAGCGCAACAGGGGGCTATAATTCACCCCTCCACTTT.

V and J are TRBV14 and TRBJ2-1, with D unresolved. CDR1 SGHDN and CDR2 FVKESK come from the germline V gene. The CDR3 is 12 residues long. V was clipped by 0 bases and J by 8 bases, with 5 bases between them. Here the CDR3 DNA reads TGTGCCAGCAGCCAAGATCCCTATGAGCAGTTCTTC. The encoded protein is CASSQDPYEQFF.

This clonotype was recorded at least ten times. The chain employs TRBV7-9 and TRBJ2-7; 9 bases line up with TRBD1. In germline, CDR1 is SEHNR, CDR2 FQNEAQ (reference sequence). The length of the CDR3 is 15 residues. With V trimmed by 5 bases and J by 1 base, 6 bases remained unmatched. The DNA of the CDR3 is TGTGCCAGCAGCCATGGACAGGGGAATTCCTACGAGCAGTACTTC. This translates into CASSHGQGNSYEQYF.

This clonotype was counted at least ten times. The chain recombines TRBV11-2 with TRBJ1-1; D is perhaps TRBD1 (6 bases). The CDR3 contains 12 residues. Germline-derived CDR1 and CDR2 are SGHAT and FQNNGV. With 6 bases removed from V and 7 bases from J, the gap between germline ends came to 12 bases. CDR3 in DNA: TGTGCCAGCAGTGGAAGGGGGAATGAAGCTTTCTTT. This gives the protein CASSGRGNEAFF.

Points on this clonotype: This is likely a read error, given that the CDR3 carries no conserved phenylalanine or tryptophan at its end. The CDR3 sequence is CASSVGSITDTQYL. CDR3 bases: TGCGCCAGCAGTGTCGGATCGATCACAGATACGCAGTATTTA. The chain carries TRBV10-2 and TRBJ2-3, with no clear D. V dropped 4 bases and J dropped 2 bases, with 10 bases sitting between them. This CDR3 has 14 amino acids. The germline gives CDR1 WSHSY, CDR2 SAAADI.

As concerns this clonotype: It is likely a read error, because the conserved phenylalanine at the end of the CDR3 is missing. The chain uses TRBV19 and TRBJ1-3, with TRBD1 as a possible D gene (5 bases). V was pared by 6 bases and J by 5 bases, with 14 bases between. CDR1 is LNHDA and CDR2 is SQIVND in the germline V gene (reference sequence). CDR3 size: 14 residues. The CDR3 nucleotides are TGTGCCAGTAGGAACCGGGACGGGCGAAACACCATATATCTT. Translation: CASRNRDGRNTIYL.

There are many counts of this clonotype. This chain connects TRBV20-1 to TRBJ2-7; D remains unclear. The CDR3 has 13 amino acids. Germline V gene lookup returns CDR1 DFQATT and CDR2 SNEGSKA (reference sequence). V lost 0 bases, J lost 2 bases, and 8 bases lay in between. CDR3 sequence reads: CSARDPYAYEQYF. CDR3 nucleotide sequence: TGCAGTGCTAGAGATCCCTACGCCTACGAGCAGTACTTC.

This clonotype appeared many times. The chain's CDR3 is CSAREDRTAGYTF. CDR3 DNA: TGCAGTGCTAGGGAGGACAGGACGGCCGGCTACACCTTC. The chain is built from TRBV20-1 and TRBJ1-2; TRBD1 agrees at 7 bases. Germline CDR1 is DFQATT and CDR2 is SNEGSKA (reference sequence). J lost 8 bases, V lost 3 bases, and 9 bases had no gene match. The length of the CDR3 is 13 residues.

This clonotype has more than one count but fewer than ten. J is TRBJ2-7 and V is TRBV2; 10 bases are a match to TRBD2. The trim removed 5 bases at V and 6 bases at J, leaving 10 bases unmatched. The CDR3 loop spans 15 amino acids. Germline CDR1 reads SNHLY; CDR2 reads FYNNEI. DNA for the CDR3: TGTGCCAGCAGTCCGAGTACTAGCGGGAACCCCGAGCAGTACTTC. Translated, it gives CASSPSTSGNPEQYF.

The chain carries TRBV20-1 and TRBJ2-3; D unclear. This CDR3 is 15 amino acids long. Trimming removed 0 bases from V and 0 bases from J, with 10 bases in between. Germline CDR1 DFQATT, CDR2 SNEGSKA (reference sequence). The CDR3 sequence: CSARDPESSTDTQYF. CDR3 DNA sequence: TGCAGTGCTAGAGATCCGGAGAGTAGCACAGATACGCAGTATTTT.

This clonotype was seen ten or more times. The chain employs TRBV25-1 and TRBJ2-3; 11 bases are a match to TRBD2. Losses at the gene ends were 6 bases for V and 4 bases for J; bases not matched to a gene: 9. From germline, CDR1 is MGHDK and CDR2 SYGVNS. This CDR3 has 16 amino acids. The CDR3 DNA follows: TGTGCCAGCAGCACCCCCTCTAGCGGGAGGTCAGATACGCAGTATTTT. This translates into CASSTPSSGRSDTQYF. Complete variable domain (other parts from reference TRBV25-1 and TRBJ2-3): EADIYQTPRYLVIGTGKKITLECSQTMGHDKMYWYQQDPGMELHLIHYSYGVNSTEKGDLSSESTVSRIRTEHFPLTLESARPSHTSQYLCASSTPSSGRSDTQYFGPGTRLTVL.

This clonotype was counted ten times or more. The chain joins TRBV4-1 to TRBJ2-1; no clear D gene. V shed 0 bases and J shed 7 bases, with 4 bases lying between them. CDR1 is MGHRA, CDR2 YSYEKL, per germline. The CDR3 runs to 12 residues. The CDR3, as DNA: TGCGCCAGCAGCCAAGAGAGGAATGAGCAGTTCTTC. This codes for CASSQERNEQFF.

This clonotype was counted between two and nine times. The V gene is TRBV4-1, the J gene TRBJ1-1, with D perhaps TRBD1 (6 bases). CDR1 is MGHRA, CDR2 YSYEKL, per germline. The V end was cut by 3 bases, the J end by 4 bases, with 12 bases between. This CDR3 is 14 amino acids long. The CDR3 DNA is TGCGCCAGCAGCCACACAGGGATAAGCACTGAAGCTTTCTTT. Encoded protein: CASSHTGISTEAFF.

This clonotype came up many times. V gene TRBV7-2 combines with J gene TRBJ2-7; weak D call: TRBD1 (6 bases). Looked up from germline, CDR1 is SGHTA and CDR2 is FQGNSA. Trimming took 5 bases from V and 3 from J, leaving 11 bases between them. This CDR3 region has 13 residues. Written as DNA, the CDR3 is TGTGCCAGCAGCATTGGGACAAACTACGAGCAGTACTTC. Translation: CASSIGTNYEQYF. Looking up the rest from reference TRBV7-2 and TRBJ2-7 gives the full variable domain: GAGVSQSPSNKVTEKGKDVELRCDPISGHTALYWYRQSLGQGLEFLIYFQGNSAPDKSGLPSDRFSAERTGGSVSTLTIQRTQQEDSAVYLCASSIGTNYEQYFGPGTRLTVT.

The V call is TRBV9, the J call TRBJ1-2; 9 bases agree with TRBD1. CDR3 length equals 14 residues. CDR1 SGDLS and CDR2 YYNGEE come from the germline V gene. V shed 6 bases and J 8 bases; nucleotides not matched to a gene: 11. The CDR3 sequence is CASTRPGTGIGYTF. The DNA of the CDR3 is TGTGCCAGCACCCGGCCCGGGACAGGGATCGGCTACACCTTC.

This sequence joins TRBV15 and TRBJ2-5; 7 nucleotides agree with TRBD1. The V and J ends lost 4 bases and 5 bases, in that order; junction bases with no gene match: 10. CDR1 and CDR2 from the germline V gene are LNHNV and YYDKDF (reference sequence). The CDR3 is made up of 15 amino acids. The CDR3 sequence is CATSTIRQGGETQYF. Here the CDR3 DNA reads TGTGCCACCAGCACAATAAGACAGGGCGGCGAGACCCAGTACTTC.

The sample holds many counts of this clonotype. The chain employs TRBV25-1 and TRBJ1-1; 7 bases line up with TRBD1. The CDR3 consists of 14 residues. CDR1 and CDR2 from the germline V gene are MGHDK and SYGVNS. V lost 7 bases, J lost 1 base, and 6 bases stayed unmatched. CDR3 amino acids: CASTPGTANTEAFF. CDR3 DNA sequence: TGTGCCAGCACCCCCGGGACAGCGAACACTGAAGCTTTCTTT.

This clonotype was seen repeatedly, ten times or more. The CDR3 loop reads CASSFTDNEQFF. The CDR3 DNA follows: TGTGCCAGCAGTTTTACTGATAATGAGCAGTTCTTC. The chain combines TRBV12-3 or TRBV12-4 with TRBJ2-1; D is uncertain. Trimming left V 3 bases short and J 7 bases short, with 7 bases between. The CDR3 is 12 amino acids.

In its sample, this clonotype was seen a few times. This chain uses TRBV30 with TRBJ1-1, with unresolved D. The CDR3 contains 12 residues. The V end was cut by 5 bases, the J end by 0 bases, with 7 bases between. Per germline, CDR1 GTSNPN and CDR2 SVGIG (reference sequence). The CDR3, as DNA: TGTGCCTGGGGTCAGGTGAACACTGAAGCTTTCTTT. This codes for CAWGQVNTEAFF.